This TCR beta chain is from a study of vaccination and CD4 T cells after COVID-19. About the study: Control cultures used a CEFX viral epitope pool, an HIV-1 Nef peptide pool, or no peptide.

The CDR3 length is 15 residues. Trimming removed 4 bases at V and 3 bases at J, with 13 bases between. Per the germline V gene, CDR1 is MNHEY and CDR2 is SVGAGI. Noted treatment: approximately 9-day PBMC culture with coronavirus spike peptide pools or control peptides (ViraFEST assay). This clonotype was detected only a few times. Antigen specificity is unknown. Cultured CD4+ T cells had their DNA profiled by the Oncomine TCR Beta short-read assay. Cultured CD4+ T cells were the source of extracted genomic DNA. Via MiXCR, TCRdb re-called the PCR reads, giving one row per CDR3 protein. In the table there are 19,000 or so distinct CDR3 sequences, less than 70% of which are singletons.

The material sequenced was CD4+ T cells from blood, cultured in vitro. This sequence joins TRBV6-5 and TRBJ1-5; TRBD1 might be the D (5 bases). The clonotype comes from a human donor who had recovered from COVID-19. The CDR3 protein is CASSFPSGDNQPQHF. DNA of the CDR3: TGTGCCAGCAGTTTCCCGTCGGGGGACAATCAGCCCCAGCATTTT.